These T cell receptor beta chains were read from a single sample in a study of T cell repertoires in cytomegalovirus infection. Via MiXCR, TCRdb re-called the reads, giving one row per CDR3 protein. The repertoire includes around 310,000 distinct CDR3 sequences, about 27% of them detected once, and approximately 20% sits in the top ten. Their antigens are not known. Sample: cultured PBMCs, taken from culture after CMV antigen stimulation. These receptors originate from a human donor in good health (CMV status not recorded). Some clones in this sample may be carry-over from other donors' samples. CDR3s include the opening cysteine and the closing phenylalanine or tryptophan. The D gene is left open where the match is weak. Part of the rows lack a size; the others show once, few, many or a class for expanded clones.

>few|TRBV7-2|TRBJ1-4|NA
CASSLDGTLGEKLFF
TGTGCCAGCAGCCTAGATGGGACCTTGGGTGAAAAACTGTTTTTT
>NA|TRBV7-6|TRBJ2-3|NA
CASSLGTADTQYF
TGTGCCAGCAGCTTGGGGACCGCAGATACGCAGTATTTT
>few|TRBV7-9|TRBJ2-1|TRBD2
CASSRSRGDQFF
TGTGCCAGCAGCCGGAGTCGGGGGGATCAGTTCTTC
>NA|TRBV28|TRBJ1-4|NA
CASSSPSWRLFF
TGTGCCAGCAGTTCCCCCTCGTGGAGACTGTTTTTT
>NA|TRBV6-6|TRBJ2-1|NA
CASSDFSGYNEQFF
TGTGCCAGCAGTGATTTTTCGGGGTACAATGAGCAGTTCTTC
>NA|TRBV10-3|TRBJ2-1|NA
CAISDGGAGGDEQFF
TGTGCCATCAGTGATGGGGGGGCTGGGGGCGATGAGCAGTTCTTC
>NA|TRBV24-1|TRBJ2-1|TRBD2
CATSASTAGGDNEQFF
TGTGCCACCAGTGCATCTACAGCGGGAGGGGACAATGAGCAGTTCTTC
>few|TRBV10-3|TRBJ2-2|NA
CAISEGGGETGELFF
TGTGCCATCAGTGAAGGGGGCGGGGAGACCGGGGAGCTGTTTTTT
>few|TRBV12-3/TRBV12-4|TRBJ2-1|TRBD2
CASSLAGLAFYNEQFF
TGTGCCAGCAGTTTAGCGGGACTAGCGTTTTACAATGAGCAGTTCTTC
>NA|TRBV7-9|TRBJ1-2|TRBD1
CASSPRQGREDGYTF
TGTGCCAGCAGCCCCAGACAGGGGAGGGAGGATGGCTACACCTTC
>NA|TRBV6-6|TRBJ2-5|NA
CASSRQKQETQYF
TGTGCCAGCAGTCGACAGAAACAAGAGACCCAGTACTTC
>NA|TRBV20-1|TRBJ1-2|NA
CSARRGLVGDYGYTF
TGCAGTGCTAGAAGAGGTCTGGTGGGAGACTATGGCTACACCTTC
>many|TRBV20-1|TRBJ1-4|NA
CSARDLSGANEKLFF
TGCAGTGCTAGAGATCTGTCTGGCGCTAATGAAAAACTGTTTTTT
>NA|TRBV20-1|TRBJ1-1|NA
CSARGLQAPNTEAFF
TGCAGTGCTAGAGGTCTACAGGCCCCGAACACTGAAGCTTTCTTT
>NA|TRBV7-4|TRBJ1-5|NA
CASSLGQGRAQPQHF
TGTGCCAGCAGCTTAGGTCAGGGAAGGGCTCAGCCCCAGCATTTT
>many|TRBV20-1|TRBJ2-7|NA
CSAPAGPTYEQYF
TGCAGTGCCCCAGCGGGTCCCACCTACGAGCAGTACTTC
>few|TRBV6-1|TRBJ1-6|TRBD1
CASSSTGGGSPLHF
TGTGCCAGCAGCTCCACAGGGGGAGGTTCACCCCTCCACTTT
>few|TRBV2|TRBJ2-5|TRBD1
CASTLTGDQETQYF
TGTGCCAGCACCCTGACAGGGGACCAAGAGACCCAGTACTTC
>NA|TRBV7-8|TRBJ2-5|NA
CASSLVRPQGGQETQYF
TGTGCCAGCAGCTTAGTTCGCCCACAGGGAGGGCAAGAGACCCAGTACTTC
>NA|TRBV7-2|TRBJ2-4|NA
CASKKIGTAGNIQYF
TGTGCCAGCAAGAAGATCGGGACGGCCGGAAACATTCAGTACTTC
>few|TRBV6-1|TRBJ2-1|NA
CASSELPPKGNEQFF
TGTGCCAGCAGTGAACTCCCCCCTAAGGGAAATGAGCAGTTCTTC
>NA|TRBV7-3|TRBJ2-2|NA
CASSPNLGTGELFF
TGTGCCAGCAGCCCGAACCTGGGGACCGGGGAGCTGTTTTTT
>many|TRBV7-2|TRBJ1-6|NA
CASSPPGSINSPLHF
TGTGCCAGCAGCCCCCCAGGAAGCATTAATTCACCCCTCCACTTT
>many|TRBV5-1|TRBJ2-1|NA
CASSLEPGRGNNEQFF
TGCGCCAGCAGCTTAGAACCCGGGAGAGGTAACAATGAGCAGTTCTTC
>NA|TRBV4-2|TRBJ2-3|TRBD1
CASSLSGQGYTDTQYF
TGTGCCAGCAGCCTTTCGGGACAGGGGTACACAGATACGCAGTATTTT
>NA|TRBV18|TRBJ2-7|NA
CASSPGSTYEQYF
TGTGCCAGCTCACCAGGGAGCACCTACGAGCAGTACTTC
>NA|TRBV4-1|TRBJ1-2|NA
CATRGPNYGYTF
TGCGCCACGCGGGGACCCAACTATGGCTACACCTTC
>NA|TRBV11-2|TRBJ1-6|NA
CASSLWVKNARNSPLHF
TGTGCCAGCAGCTTATGGGTCAAAAACGCGAGGAATTCACCCCTCCACTTT
>NA|TRBV29-1|TRBJ1-3|TRBD1
CSARQGSGNTIYF
TGCAGCGCCCGACAGGGATCTGGAAACACCATATATTTT
>few|TRBV5-1|TRBJ2-7|NA
CASSVTPSYEQYF
TGCGCCAGCAGCGTGACACCTTCCTACGAGCAGTACTTC
>once|TRBV12-3/TRBV12-4|TRBJ2-1|TRBD2
CANSTKSGRAYNEQFF
TGTGCCAACAGTACCAAAAGCGGGAGGGCCTACAATGAGCAGTTCTTC
>NA|TRBV20-1|TRBJ1-2|NA
CSASVGGQGYTF
TGCAGTGCTTCGGTCGGGGGGCAAGGCTACACCTTC
>NA|TRBV13|TRBJ1-3|NA
CASSLSPPGSGNTIYF
TGTGCCAGCAGCCTATCCCCCCCGGGCTCTGGAAACACCATATATTTT
>many|TRBV6-5|TRBJ1-2|TRBD1
CASSYDRAPYGYTF
TGTGCCAGCAGTTACGACAGGGCACCCTATGGCTACACCTTC
>NA|TRBV7-2|TRBJ2-4|TRBD1
CASSGGQPTNIQYF
TGTGCCAGCAGCGGGGGACAGCCTACAAACATTCAGTACTTC
>few|TRBV7-9|TRBJ2-7|TRBD1
CASSGKRDRGREQYF
TGTGCCAGCAGCGGCAAGAGGGACAGGGGTCGGGAGCAGTACTTC
>many|TRBV7-3|TRBJ2-7|TRBD1
CASSPGTGKTGQYF
TGTGCCAGCAGTCCGGGGACAGGGAAAACGGGGCAGTACTTC
>NA|TRBV19|TRBJ2-2|NA
CASSPIPTGELFF
TGTGCCAGTAGTCCGATCCCCACCGGGGAGCTGTTTTTT
>NA|TRBV10-3|TRBJ2-5|NA
CAISPGHEKETQYF
TGTGCCATCAGTCCGGGGCACGAAAAAGAGACCCAGTACTTC
>few|TRBV14|TRBJ2-3|NA
CASSQDLDGPTDTQYF
TGTGCCAGCAGCCAAGATTTGGACGGACCCACAGATACGCAGTATTTT
>few|TRBV6-2/TRBV6-3|TRBJ1-5|NA
CASTQRGASNQPQHF
TGTGCCAGCACCCAAAGGGGGGCTAGCAATCAGCCCCAGCATTTT
>few|TRBV6-5|TRBJ1-5|TRBD1
CASSYAGQGGQPQHF
TGTGCCAGCAGTTACGCGGGACAGGGTGGTCAGCCCCAGCATTTT
>few|TRBV10-2|TRBJ1-5|NA
CASSDKGLGQPQHF
TGCGCCAGCAGTGATAAGGGTCTAGGACAGCCCCAGCATTTT
>many|TRBV7-2|TRBJ1-5|NA
CASSLVGNQPQHF
TGTGCCAGCAGCTTAGTGGGGAATCAGCCCCAGCATTTT
>NA|TRBV7-8|TRBJ2-3|NA
CASSGTGADTQYF
TGTGCCAGCAGCGGGACGGGGGCGGATACGCAGTATTTT
>NA|TRBV25-1|TRBJ1-5|NA
CATSGTPSNQPQHF
TGTGCCACCTCGGGGACACCCAGCAATCAGCCCCAGCATTTT
>NA|TRBV11-2|TRBJ2-7|NA
CASLSGRISYEQYF
TGTGCCAGCCTCTCGGGAAGGATCTCCTACGAGCAGTACTTC
>many|TRBV6-1|TRBJ2-7|NA
CASRQGGIIYEQYF
TGTGCCAGCAGGCAAGGAGGGATAATATACGAGCAGTACTTC
>NA|TRBV12-3/TRBV12-4|TRBJ2-7|NA
CASTPAPAGAYEQYF
TGTGCCAGCACCCCCGCGCCTGCAGGGGCCTACGAGCAGTACTTC
>NA|TRBV7-9|TRBJ1-1|TRBD1
CASSPRQGSMNTEAFF
TGTGCCAGCAGCCCGAGACAGGGAAGCATGAACACTGAAGCTTTCTTT
>NA|TRBV19|TRBJ2-3|TRBD2
CASSMGSGGPEDTQYF
TGTGCCAGTAGTATGGGAAGCGGGGGGCCGGAAGATACGCAGTATTTT
>NA|TRBV29-1|TRBJ2-6|TRBD1
CSVEDSKTRQGAEGANVLTF
TGCAGCGTTGAAGATAGCAAAACGAGACAGGGGGCGGAGGGGGCCAACGTCCTGACTTTC